The 10 T cell receptor beta chains given below trace back to one sample, sequenced in a study of OX40 agonist ivuxolimab in advanced cancers. Data came from immunoSEQ multiplex PCR; TCRdb stores just in-frame clones and leaves some out. The sample includes 55,000 to 85,000 clones, 90% to 95% of them seen just once. The input for sequencing was CD4+ or CD8+ T cells sorted from blood, taken in a trial of the OX40 agonist ivuxolimab. The receptors derive from an adult with an advanced solid tumor such as melanoma, head and neck, liver or kidney cancer.

The chain couples TRBV5-4 to TRBJ2-1; 7 bases align to TRBD2. With V trimmed by 5 bases and J by 5 bases, 13 bases remained unmatched. CDR1 is SGHNT and CDR2 is YYREEE in the germline V gene (reference sequence). This CDR3 is 16 amino acids long. The CDR3 spells CASSVGGRGTNNEQFF. The CDR3 DNA follows: TGTGCCAGCAGTGTAGGCGGGAGAGGGACCAACAATGAGCAGTTCTTC.

This clone was observed a few times. The chain employs TRBV19 and TRBJ1-2; 7 positions match TRBD1. The CDR3 is made up of 15 amino acids. V dropped 4 bases and J dropped 2; count of bases not matched to a gene: 7. The germline V gene has CDR1 LNHDA and CDR2 SQIVND (reference sequence). The CDR3 loop is CASSRSLGQNYGYTF. CDR3 nucleotide sequence: TGTGCCAGTAGTAGAAGTCTGGGACAGAACTATGGCTACACCTTC.

This rearrangement joins TRBV4-1 to TRBJ2-6; tentatively, D is TRBD1 (6 bases). Trimming shortened V by 0 bases and J by 2 bases, and 17 bases separated the two germline ends. Germline lookup yields CDR1 MGHRA and CDR2 YSYEKL. This CDR3 is 19 amino acids long. The CDR3 loop reads CASSQERVRGLPGANVLTF. The DNA for the CDR3 is TGCGCCAGCAGCCAAGAACGGGTCAGGGGCCTGCCTGGGGCCAACGTCCTGACTTTC.

The genes are TRBV19 and TRBJ2-1; 9 positions agree with TRBD2. Trimming at V came to 8 bases and at J to 9 bases, leaving 5 bases not matched to a gene. CDR1 is LNHDA and CDR2 is SQIVND in the germline V gene (reference sequence). The CDR3 is 12 residues long. The DNA of the CDR3 is TGTGCCAGTGAAGGGACTAGCCGTGAGCAGTTCTTC. Residues: CASEGTSREQFF. Variable domain in full (rest from reference TRBV19 and TRBJ2-1): DGGITQSPKYLFRKEGQNVTLSCEQNLNHDAMYWYRQDPGQGLRLIYYSQIVNDFQKGDIAEGYSVSREKKESFPLTVTSAQKNPTAFYLCASEGTSREQFFGPGTRLTVL.

The chain combines TRBV4-2 with TRBJ2-5, with no clear D. V was clipped by 1 base and J by 0 bases, with 15 bases between them. The CDR3 contains 17 residues. From germline, CDR1 is LGHNA and CDR2 YNFKEQ. CDR3 loop: CASSQGRAPEDQETQYF. The CDR3 region has the DNA TGTGCCAGCAGCCAAGGGCGAGCGCCAGAAGACCAAGAGACCCAGTACTTC.

CDR3 in amino acids: CASSRDRNIGELFF. For the CDR3, the DNA is TGTGCCAGCAGCCGGGACAGAAATATCGGGGAGCTGTTTTTT. V is TRBV14 and J is TRBJ2-2; 7 bases align to TRBD1. From germline, CDR1 is SGHDN and CDR2 FVKESK. The CDR3 has 14 residues. J gave up 7 bases and V 4 bases, and 6 bases lay outside the gene matches.

This chain joins TRBV18 and TRBJ1-1; D is unclear. The V and J ends lost 7 bases and 1 base respectively, with 13 bases between them. The germline gives CDR1 KGHSH, CDR2 LQKENI. The CDR3 runs 14 residues. The CDR3 DNA reads TGTGCCAGCTTCCCTAATGACGGGAACACTGAAGCTTTCTTT. Its translation is CASFPNDGNTEAFF.

The chain has TRBV4-1 and TRBJ2-7; 10 bases align to TRBD2. Looked up from germline, CDR1 is MGHRA and CDR2 is YSYEKL. The CDR3 has 17 amino acids. The V segment lost 0 bases and the J segment 3 bases; nucleotides outside the gene matches: 8. Here the CDR3 DNA reads TGCGCCAGCAGCCAAGATCCCAGCCGGACTAGCGGCTACGAGCAGTACTTC. Protein sequence: CASSQDPSRTSGYEQYF.

Of note for this clone: One end of the junction fails to match germline, which may point to a read error. This sequence joins TRBV5-4 and TRBJ1-2; 9 nucleotides line up with TRBD1. The CDR3 is made up of 15 amino acids. Per germline, CDR1 SGHNT and CDR2 YYREEE (reference sequence). The CDR3 spells CASSLEIQGAEGCTF. CDR3 in DNA: TGTGCCAGCAGCTTGGAGATACAGGGGGCGGAAGGCTGCACCTTC.

The rearrangement links TRBV10-3 to TRBJ1-1; TRBD1 agrees at 8 bases. With 7 bases clipped from V and 0 bases from J, the junction kept 7 bases outside the gene matches. From germline, CDR1 is ENHRY and CDR2 SYGVKD. This CDR3 is built from 15 residues. CDR3 protein: CAITQGAGLNTEAFF. CDR3 nucleotide sequence: TGTGCCATCACCCAGGGGGCGGGTTTGAACACTGAAGCTTTCTTT.